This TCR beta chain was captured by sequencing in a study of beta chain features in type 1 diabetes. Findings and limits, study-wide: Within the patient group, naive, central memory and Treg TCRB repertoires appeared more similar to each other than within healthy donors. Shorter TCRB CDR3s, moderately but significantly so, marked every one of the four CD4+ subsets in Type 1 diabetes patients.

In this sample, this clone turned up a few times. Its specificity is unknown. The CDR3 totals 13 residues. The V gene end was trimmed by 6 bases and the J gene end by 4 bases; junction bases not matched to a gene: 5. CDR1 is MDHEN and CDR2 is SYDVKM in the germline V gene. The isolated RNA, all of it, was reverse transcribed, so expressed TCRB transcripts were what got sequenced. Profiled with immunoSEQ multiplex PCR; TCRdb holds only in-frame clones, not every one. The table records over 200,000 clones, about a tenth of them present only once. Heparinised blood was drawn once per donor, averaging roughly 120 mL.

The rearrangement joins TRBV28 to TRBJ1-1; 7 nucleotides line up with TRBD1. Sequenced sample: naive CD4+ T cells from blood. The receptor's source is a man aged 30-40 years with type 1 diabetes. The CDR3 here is CASRTGEGTEAFF. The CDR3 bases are TGTGCCAGCAGAACAGGGGAAGGCACTGAAGCTTTCTTT.